This T cell receptor beta chain was identified during a study of shared clonotypes between healthy human individuals. This table comes from immunoSEQ multiplex PCR, and its TCRdb copy is limited to in-frame clones, with some not included. The sample shows about 2.4 million clones, approximately 94% of them seen only once. Germline CDR1 reads KGHSH; CDR2 reads LQKENI. This CDR3 region has 13 residues. Trimming shortened V by 2 bases and J by 4 bases, and 6 bases separated the two germline ends. Points from the study as a whole: Collection of samples was limited to blood; tissue repertoires likely differ.

Turning to this clone: Its antigen remains unknown. Other DNA sequences from this sample encode an identical CDR3 as well.

This sequence joins TRBV18 and TRBJ2-1; D not resolved. This sequence was found in a man in his late teens or twenties in good health. Some clones in this sample may be carry-over from other donors' samples. The sample comprised naive CD4+ T cells from PBMCs. Subset in this sample: CD45RA+ positively selected. As DNA, the CDR3 is TGTGCCAGCTCACCAGGGCAGTACAATGAGCAGTTCTTC. Amino acids: CASSPGQYNEQFF.